This T cell receptor beta chain emerged from a study of cytomegalovirus exposure and HLA in healthy donors. To note about this clone: Its cognate antigen is unknown.

This PCR relied on a set of 60 Vbeta primers and 13 Jbeta primers. The assay was immunoSEQ multiplex PCR, and TCRdb's table has in-frame clones only and misses some. The sample contains over 150,000 clones, roughly 87% of which appear only once. Study outcomes and limitations: As immune exposure information, only CMV serostatus was available.

There are 14 residues in the CDR3. Germline V CDR1 and CDR2: SQVTM, ANQGSEA. V was pared by 7 bases and J by 3 bases, with 17 bases between. Sequencing was carried out using PBMCs. This TCR came from a girl under two years old in good health and CMV-seronegative. The chain employs TRBV29-1 and TRBJ2-3; D possibly corresponds to TRBD2 (6 bases). The CDR3 is CSAQGAGQTDTQYF. The CDR3 nucleotides read TGCAGCGCCCAAGGGGCGGGGCAGACAGATACGCAGTATTTT.